This T cell receptor (beta chain) was observed in a study of T cell responses to AZD1222 COVID-19 vaccine (dated by TCRdb to about 2021). Study-level background: AZD1222 recipients whose second dose came at about 4 weeks and those whose second dose came at about 12 weeks were combined into one group, since spike-specific TCR depth and breadth did not differ between the two schedules. A total of 230 to 250 trial participants underwent TCR sequencing, of whom roughly 210 had received two doses of AZD1222 and roughly 26 had received two doses of the MenACWY control vaccine. Trial participants were enrolled by age into 18-55, 56-69 and 70-plus year subgroups, with about 150, 28 and 57 TCR-sequenced participants respectively. Beyond this particular receptor, the publication reports: Participants were mostly white British, with more females than males. The authors suggested clonal diversity may have been underestimated. Epitopes outside the regions mutated in the B.1.351 and B.1.1.7 variants were reportedly recognized by nearly half of the unique spike-specific TCRs. The 56-69-year group was small, and its depth increase did not reach significance, likely because of low power. After two AZD1222 doses, both the breadth and the depth of spike-specific TCRs were significantly higher than at day 0 and than in MenACWY recipients. The whole spike protein was spanned by vaccine-associated CD4 TCRs, and dominant responses were seen in regions 160-218 and 743-854. Because no day 14 peak-response samples were available, repertoires were characterized only after the peak T cell response. Conclusions about previously exposed vaccinees were limited because only a handful of AZD1222 recipients were SARS-CoV-2 seropositive at baseline.

From the cysteine up to the phenylalanine, the CDR3 has a length of 11 residues. The kept DNA is CDR3 alone, 33 bases in frame from the first base. V is reduced by 4 bases and J by 17 bases, leaving a spacing of 15 bases between them. As encoded in the germline V gene (reference sequence), CDR1 is DFQATT while CDR2 is SNEGSKA. Regarding this clone: The antigen it binds to is not known. No much larger clone is present one base from it, and per-base qualities are unavailable.

The sample's time point label, in plain terms: baseline before first vaccination. Samples from vaccinated people were obtained from the UK trials COV001 and COV002, which included a single-blind randomized controlled phase 2/3 trial of AZD1222 (ChAdOx1 nCoV-19) in healthy adults. For TCRbeta chain sequencing, PBMC samples from trial participants were taken at day 0 and at day 28 after the second dose. The CDR3 regions of human TCRbeta chains were subjected to immunosequencing. In the paper's pipeline: TCRs in the repertoires were matched against a reference library of SARS-CoV-2-specific TCRs that had been generated with the MIRA antigen-specificity platform. Breadth was defined as the fraction of unique TCRs that were SARS-CoV-2-associated. Depth was defined as the fraction of total T cells that were SARS-CoV-2-associated. Using the MIRA data, each spike-specific TCR was mapped to the spike region that the TCR reacts to and placed in a CD4 or CD8 class. Log10-transformed breadth and depth values were compared by one-way ANOVA with Sidak's multiple comparisons tests. Held by TCRdb, this immuneACCESS table contains in-frame sequences only and omits some clones. Under half of the omission traces to an unresolved V gene where checked; the cause of the rest is unknown. The DNA gave D and trimming, while V, J and clone size come from that table. For this sample there are tens of thousands of clones; less than 90% appear just once. Clones ranked in the top ten supply 15% to 20% of the sample.

The clonotype comes from an adult in good health. The sequence is built from TRBV20-1 and TRBJ1-6; possibly the D gene is TRBD1, per 5 matching bases. The input for sequencing was peripheral blood, taken on day 0 of AZD1222 vaccination. CDR3 region: CSATSGGGIHF. The DNA sequence is TGCAGTGCTACCTCCGGGGGTGGTATCCACTTT.